This record concerns one T cell receptor beta chain sequence. As yet, its antigen is unknown. One junction end does not reproduce the germline sequence, and a read error may be involved. This sample stems from a study of CD8+CD57+ T cells in acquired aplastic anemia. CDR3 length: 15 amino acids. Germline V lookup: CDR1 KGHDR, CDR2 SFDVKD. Genomic DNA, serving as template, underwent TCR beta VDJ and CDR3 profiling. TCRdb redid the calling of the reads with MiXCR, one entry per CDR3 protein. The sample includes approximately 380,000 distinct CDR3 sequences, about two thirds of them seen just once. Study-level findings and limits: Statistical testing detected no significant gap in CD8+ Simpson's diversity between patients and controls. Patients and controls shared about 27 CD8+ CDR3 sequences.

The TCR sequence derives from a human donor in good health, serving as a control. The chain employs TRBV24-1 and TRBJ2-7; D is perhaps TRBD2 (6 bases). Material for sequencing was sorted CD4+, CD8+, or CD8+CD57+ T cells (not recorded which) from PBMCs. In DNA, the CDR3 is TGTGCCAGCAGTGACGAGGGAGGAGCGTCCTACGAGCAGTACTTC. Translating it yields CASSDEGGASYEQYF.